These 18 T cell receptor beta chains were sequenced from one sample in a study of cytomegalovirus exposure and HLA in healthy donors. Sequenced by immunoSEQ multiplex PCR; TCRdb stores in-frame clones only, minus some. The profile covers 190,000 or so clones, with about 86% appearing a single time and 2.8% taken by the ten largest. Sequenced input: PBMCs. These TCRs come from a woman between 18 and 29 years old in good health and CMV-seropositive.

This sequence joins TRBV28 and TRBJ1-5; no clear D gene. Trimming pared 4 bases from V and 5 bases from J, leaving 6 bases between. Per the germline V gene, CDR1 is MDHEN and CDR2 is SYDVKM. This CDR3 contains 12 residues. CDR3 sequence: CASSYEDQPQHF. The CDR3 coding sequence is TGTGCCAGCAGTTACGAGGATCAGCCCCAGCATTTT.

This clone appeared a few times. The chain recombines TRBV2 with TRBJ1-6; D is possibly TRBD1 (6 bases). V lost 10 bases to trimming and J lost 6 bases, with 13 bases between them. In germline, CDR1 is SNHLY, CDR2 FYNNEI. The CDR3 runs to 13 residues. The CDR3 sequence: CAIRQEFNSPLHF. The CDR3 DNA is TGTGCCATCCGACAGGAATTTAATTCACCCCTCCACTTT.

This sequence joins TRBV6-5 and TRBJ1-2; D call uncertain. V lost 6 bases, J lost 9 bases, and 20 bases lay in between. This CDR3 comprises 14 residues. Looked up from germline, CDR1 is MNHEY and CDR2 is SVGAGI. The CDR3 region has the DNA TGTGCCAGCAGCCCTGCCCAGATTGGAGGGAGCTACACCTTC. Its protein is CASSPAQIGGSYTF.

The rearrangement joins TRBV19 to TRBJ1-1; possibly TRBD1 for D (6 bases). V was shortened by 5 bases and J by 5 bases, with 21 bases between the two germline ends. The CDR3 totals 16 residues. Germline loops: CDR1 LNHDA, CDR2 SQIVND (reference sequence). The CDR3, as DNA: TGTGCCAGTAGTTCACTTTTCACAGGGCGAAGAACTGAAGCTTTCTTT. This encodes CASSSLFTGRRTEAFF.

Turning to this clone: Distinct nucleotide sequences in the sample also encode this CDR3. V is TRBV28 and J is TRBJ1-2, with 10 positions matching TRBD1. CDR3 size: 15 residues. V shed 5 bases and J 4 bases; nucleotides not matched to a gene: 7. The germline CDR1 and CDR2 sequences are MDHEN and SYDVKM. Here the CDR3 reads CASSLPTGGSYGYTF. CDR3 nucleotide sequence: TGTGCCAGCAGTCTTCCGACAGGGGGCAGCTATGGCTACACCTTC.

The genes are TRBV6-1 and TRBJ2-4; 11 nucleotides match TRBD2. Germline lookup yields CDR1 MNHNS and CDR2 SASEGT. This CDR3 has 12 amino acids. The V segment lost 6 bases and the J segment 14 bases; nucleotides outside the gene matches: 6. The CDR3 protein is CASRRKTSGKYF. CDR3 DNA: TGTGCCAGCAGACGAAAGACTAGCGGGAAGTACTTC.

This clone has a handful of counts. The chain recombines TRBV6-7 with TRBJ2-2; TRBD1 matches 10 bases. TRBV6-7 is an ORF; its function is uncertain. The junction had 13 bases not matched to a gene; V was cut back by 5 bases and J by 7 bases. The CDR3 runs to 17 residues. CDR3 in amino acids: CASSAIRDRGMVGELFF. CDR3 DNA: TGTGCCAGCAGTGCTATCCGGGACAGGGGAATGGTCGGGGAGCTGTTTTTT.

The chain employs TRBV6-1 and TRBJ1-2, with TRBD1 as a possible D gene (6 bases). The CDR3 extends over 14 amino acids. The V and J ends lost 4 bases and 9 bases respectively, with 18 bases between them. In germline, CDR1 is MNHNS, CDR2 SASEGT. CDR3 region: CASSALSGGASYTF. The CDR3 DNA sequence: TGTGCCAGCAGTGCCCTGTCGGGGGGCGCAAGCTACACCTTC.

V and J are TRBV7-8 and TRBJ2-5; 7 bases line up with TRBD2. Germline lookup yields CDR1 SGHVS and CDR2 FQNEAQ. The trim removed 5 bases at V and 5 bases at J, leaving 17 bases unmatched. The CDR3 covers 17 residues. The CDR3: CASSPDGGTISMETQYF. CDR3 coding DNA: TGTGCCAGCAGCCCGGACGGGGGGACCATTTCTATGGAGACCCAGTACTTC. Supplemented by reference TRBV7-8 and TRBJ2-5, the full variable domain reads GAGVSQSPRYKVAKRGQDVALRCDPISGHVSLFWYQQALGQGPEFLTYFQNEAQLDKSGLPSDRFFAERPEGSVSTLKIQRTQQEDSAVYLCASSPDGGTISMETQYFGPGTRLLVL.

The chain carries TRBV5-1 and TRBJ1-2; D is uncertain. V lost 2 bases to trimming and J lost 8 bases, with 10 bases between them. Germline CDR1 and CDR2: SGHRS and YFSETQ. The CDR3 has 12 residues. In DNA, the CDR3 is TGCGCCAGCAGCTTTGAGGGCATGGGCTACACCTTC. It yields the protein CASSFEGMGYTF.

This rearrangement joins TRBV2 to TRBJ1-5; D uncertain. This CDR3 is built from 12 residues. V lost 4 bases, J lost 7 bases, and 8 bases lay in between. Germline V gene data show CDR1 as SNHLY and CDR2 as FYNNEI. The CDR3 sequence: CASSGEEQPQHF. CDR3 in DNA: TGTGCCAGCAGTGGGGAGGAACAGCCCCAGCATTTT. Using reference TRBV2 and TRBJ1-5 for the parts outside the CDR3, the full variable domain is EPEVTQTPSHQVTQMGQEVILRCVPISNHLYFYWYRQILGQKVEFLVSFYNNEISEKSEIFDDQFSVERPDGSNFTLKIRSTKLEDSAMYFCASSGEEQPQHFGDGTRLSIL.

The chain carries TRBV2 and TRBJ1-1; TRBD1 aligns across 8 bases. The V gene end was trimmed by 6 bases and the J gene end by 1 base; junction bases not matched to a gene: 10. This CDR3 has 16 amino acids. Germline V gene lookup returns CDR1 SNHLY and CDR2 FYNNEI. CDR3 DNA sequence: TGTGCCAGCAGGTACTCTGGGACAGGAGCGAACACTGAAGCTTTCTTT. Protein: CASRYSGTGANTEAFF.

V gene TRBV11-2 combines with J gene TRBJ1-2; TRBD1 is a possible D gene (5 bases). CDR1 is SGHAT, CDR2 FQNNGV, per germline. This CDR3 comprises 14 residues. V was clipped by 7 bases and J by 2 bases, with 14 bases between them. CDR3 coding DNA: TGTGCCAGCACCAGCTCCGGGGGGAACTATGGCTACACCTTC. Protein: CASTSSGGNYGYTF.

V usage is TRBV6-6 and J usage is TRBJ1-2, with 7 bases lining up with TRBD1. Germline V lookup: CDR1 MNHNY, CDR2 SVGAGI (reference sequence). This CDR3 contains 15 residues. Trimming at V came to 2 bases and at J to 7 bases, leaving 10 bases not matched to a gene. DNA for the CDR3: TGTGCCAGCAGTTACACCGGACAGGTACTTACTGGCTACACCTTC. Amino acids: CASSYTGQVLTGYTF.

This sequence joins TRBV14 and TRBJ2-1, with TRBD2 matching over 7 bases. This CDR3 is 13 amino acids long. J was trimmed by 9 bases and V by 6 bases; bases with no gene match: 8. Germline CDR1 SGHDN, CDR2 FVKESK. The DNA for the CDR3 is TGTGCCAGCAGTCTCTGGGGCGGGGGTGAGCAGTTCTTC. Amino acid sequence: CASSLWGGGEQFF. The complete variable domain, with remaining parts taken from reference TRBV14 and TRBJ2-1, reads EAGVTQFPSHSVIEKGQTVTLRCDPISGHDNLYWYRRVMGKEIKFLLHFVKESKQDESGMPNNRFLAERTGGTYSTLKVQPAELEDSGVYFCASSLWGGGEQFFGPGTRLTVL.

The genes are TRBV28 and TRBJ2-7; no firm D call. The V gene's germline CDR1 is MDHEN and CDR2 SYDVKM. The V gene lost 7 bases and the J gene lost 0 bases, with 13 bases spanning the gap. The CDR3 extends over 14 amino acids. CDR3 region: CASKKEPISYEQYF. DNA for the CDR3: TGTGCCAGCAAAAAGGAGCCGATCTCCTACGAGCAGTACTTC.

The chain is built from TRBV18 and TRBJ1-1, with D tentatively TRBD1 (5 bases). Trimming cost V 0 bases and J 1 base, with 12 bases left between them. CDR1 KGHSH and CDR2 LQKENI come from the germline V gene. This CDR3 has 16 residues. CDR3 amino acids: CASSPPGRGENTEAFF. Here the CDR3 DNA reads TGTGCCAGCTCACCACCGGGGCGGGGCGAGAACACTGAAGCTTTCTTT. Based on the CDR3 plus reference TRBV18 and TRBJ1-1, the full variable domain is NAGVMQNPRHLVRRRGQEARLRCSPMKGHSHVYWYRQLPEEGLKFMVYLQKENIIDESGMPKERFSAEFPKEGPSILRIQQVVRGDSAAYFCASSPPGRGENTEAFFGQGTRLTVV.

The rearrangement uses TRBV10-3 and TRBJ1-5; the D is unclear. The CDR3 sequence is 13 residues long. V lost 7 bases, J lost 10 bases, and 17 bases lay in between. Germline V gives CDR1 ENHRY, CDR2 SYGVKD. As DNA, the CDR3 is TGTGCCATCAACGCCGCCCCGGGAGGCCCCCAGCATTTT. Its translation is CAINAAPGGPQHF.